The source of this T cell receptor (beta chain) is a study of T cell repertoires in cytomegalovirus infection. Study-wide points: Dominating the ex vivo response were HLA-C-restricted CMV-specific TCR beta clonotypes.

TCRdb reprocessed the reads with MiXCR, giving one entry per CDR3 protein. The data hold over 300,000 distinct CDR3 sequences, with roughly 16% observed a single time. This clonotype was seen repeatedly, ten times or more. As yet, its antigen is unknown. Germline values: CDR1 MNHEY, CDR2 SVGEGT. V lost 6 bases, J lost 2 bases, and 4 bases stayed unmatched. The CDR3 consists of 15 residues. The V call is TRBV6-2 or TRBV6-3, the J call TRBJ1-6, with 7 bases lining up with TRBD1. The sequence was obtained from a human donor in good health (CMV status not recorded). Some clones in this sample may be carry-over from other donors' samples. The sample comprised PBMCs. CDR3: CASRRDSTYNSPLHF. The CDR3 DNA reads TGTGCCAGCAGACGGGACAGCACCTATAATTCACCCCTCCACTTT.